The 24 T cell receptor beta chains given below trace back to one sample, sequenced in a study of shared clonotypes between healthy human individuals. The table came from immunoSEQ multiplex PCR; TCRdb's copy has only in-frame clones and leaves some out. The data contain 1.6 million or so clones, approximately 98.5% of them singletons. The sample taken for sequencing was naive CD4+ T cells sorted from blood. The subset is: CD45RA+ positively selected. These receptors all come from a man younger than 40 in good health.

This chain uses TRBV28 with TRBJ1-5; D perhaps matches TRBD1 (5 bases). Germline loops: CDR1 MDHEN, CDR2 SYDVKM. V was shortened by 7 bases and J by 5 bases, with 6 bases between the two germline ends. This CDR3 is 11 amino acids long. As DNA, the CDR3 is TGTGCCAGCACGACAGATCAGCCCCAGCATTTT. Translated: CASTTDQPQHF.

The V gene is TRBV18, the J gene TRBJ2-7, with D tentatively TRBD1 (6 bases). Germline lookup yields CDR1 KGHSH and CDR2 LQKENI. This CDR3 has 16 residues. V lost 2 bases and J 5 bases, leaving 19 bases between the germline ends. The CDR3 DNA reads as TGTGCCAGCTCACCAGGGTCCAGGGGCGCCAGGAACGAGCAGTACTTC. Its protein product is CASSPGSRGARNEQYF.

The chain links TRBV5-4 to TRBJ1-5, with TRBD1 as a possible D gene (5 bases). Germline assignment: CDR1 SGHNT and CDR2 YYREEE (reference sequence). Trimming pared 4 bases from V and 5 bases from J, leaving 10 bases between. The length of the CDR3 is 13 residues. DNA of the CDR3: TGTGCCAGCAGCCGCGGGACGGATCAGCCCCAGCATTTT. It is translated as CASSRGTDQPQHF.

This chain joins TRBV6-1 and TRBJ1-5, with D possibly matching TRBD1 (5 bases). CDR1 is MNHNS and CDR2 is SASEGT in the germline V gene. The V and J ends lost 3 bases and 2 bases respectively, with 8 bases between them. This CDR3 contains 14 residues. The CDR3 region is CASSDPGGNQPQHF. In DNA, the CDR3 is TGTGCCAGCAGTGACCCGGGGGGCAATCAGCCCCAGCATTTT.

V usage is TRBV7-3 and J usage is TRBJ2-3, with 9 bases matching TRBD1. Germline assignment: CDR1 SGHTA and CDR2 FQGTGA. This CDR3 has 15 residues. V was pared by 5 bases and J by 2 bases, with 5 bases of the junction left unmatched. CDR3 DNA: TGTGCCAGCAGCCCCGGGACAGGGATCACAGATACGCAGTATTTT. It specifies CASSPGTGITDTQYF.

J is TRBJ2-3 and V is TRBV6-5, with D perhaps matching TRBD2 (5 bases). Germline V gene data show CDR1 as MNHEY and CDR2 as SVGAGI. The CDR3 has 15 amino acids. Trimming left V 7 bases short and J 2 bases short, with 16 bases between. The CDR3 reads CASKGEWFFTDTQYF. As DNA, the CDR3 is TGTGCCAGCAAGGGAGAATGGTTTTTCACAGATACGCAGTATTTT.

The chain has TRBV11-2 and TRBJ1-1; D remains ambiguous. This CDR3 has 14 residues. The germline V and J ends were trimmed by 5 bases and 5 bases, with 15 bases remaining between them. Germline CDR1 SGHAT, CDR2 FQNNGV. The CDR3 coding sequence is TGTGCCAGCAGCGCCGAACCTTTTGGAACTGAAGCTTTCTTT. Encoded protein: CASSAEPFGTEAFF.

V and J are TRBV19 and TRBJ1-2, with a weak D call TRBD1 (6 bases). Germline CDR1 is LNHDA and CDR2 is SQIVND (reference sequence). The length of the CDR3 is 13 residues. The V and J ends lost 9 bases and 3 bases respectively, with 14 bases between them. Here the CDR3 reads CASPGQLDYGYTF. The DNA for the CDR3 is TGTGCCAGCCCAGGACAGCTTGACTATGGCTACACCTTC.

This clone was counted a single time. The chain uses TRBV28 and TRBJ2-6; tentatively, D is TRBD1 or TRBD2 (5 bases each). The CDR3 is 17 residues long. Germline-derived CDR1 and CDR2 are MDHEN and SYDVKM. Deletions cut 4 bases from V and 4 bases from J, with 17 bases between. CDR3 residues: CASSSAAGGLGANVLTF. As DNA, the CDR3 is TGTGCCAGCAGTTCAGCTGCTGGGGGTTTGGGGGCCAACGTCCTGACTTTC. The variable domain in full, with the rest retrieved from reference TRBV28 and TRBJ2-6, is DVKVTQSSRYLVKRTGEKVFLECVQDMDHENMFWYRQDPGLGLRLIYFSYDVKMKEKGDIPEGYSVSREKKERFSLILESASTNQTSMYLCASSSAAGGLGANVLTFGAGSRLTVL.

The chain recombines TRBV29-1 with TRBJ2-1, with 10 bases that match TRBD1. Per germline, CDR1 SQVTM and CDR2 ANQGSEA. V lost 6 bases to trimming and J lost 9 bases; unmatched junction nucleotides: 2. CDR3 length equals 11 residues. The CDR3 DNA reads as TGCAGCGTGGGACAGGGGTTTGAGCAGTTCTTC. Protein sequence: CSVGQGFEQFF.

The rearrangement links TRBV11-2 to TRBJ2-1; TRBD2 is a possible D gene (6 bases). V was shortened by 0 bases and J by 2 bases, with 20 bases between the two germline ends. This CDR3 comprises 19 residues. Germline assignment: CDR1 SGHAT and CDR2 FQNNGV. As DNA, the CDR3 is TGTGCCAGCAGCTTAGATCAGGTGGGACTCCGCCTGACCTACAATGAGCAGTTCTTC. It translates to CASSLDQVGLRLTYNEQFF.

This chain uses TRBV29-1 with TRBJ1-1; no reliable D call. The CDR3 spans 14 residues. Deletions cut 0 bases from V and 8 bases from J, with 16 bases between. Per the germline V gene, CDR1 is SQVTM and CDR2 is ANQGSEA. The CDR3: CSVEDRRPESEAFF. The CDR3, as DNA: TGCAGCGTTGAAGATAGGCGTCCGGAGTCCGAAGCTTTCTTT.

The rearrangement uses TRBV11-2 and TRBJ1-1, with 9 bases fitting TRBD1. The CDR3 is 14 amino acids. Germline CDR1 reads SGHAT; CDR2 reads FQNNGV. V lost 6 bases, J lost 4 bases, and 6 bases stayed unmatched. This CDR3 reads CASRVQGASTEAFF. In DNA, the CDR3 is TGTGCCAGCAGGGTACAGGGGGCGAGCACTGAAGCTTTCTTT.

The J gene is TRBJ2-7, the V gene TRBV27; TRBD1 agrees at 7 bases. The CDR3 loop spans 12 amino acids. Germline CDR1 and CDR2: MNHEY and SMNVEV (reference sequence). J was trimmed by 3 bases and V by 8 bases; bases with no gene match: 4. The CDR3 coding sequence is TGTGCCAGCCGACAGGGAATCTACGAGCAGTACTTC. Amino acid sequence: CASRQGIYEQYF.

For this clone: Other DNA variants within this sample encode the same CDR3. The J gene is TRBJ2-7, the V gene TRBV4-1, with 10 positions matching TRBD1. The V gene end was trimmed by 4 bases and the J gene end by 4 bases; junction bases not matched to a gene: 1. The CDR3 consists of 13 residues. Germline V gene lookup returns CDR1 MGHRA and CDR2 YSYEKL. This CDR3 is CASSRDRGYEQYF. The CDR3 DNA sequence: TGCGCCAGCAGCCGGGACAGGGGTTACGAGCAGTACTTC.

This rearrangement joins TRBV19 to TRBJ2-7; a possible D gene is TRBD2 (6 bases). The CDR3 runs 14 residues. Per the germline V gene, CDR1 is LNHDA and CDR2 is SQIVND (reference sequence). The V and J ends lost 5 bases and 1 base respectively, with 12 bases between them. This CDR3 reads CASSHAGLSYEQYF. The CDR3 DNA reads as TGTGCCAGTAGTCACGCGGGGCTTTCCTACGAGCAGTACTTC. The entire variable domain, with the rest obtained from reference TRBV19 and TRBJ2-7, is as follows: DGGITQSPKYLFRKEGQNVTLSCEQNLNHDAMYWYRQDPGQGLRLIYYSQIVNDFQKGDIAEGYSVSREKKESFPLTVTSAQKNPTAFYLCASSHAGLSYEQYFGPGTRLTVT.

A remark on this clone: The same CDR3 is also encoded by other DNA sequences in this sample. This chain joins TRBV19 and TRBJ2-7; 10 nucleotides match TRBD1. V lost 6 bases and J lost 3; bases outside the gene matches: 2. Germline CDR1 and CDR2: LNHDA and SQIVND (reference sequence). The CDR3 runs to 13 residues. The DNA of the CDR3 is TGTGCCAGTAGAGGACAGGGGGTCTACGAGCAGTACTTC. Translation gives CASRGQGVYEQYF.

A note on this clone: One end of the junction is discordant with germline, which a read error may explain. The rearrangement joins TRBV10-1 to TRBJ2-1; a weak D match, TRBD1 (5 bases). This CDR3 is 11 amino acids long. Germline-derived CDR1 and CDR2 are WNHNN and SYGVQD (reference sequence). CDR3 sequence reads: CAGSLGHEQFF. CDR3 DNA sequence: TGCGCCGGCAGTCTGGGGCATGAGCAGTTCTTC.

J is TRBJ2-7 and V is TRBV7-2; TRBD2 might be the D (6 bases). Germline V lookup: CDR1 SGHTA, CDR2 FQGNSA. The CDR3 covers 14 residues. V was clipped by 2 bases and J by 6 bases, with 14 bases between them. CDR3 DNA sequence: TGTGCCAGCAGCTTAAATTGGCAGGGACTCGAGCAGTACTTC. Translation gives CASSLNWQGLEQYF.

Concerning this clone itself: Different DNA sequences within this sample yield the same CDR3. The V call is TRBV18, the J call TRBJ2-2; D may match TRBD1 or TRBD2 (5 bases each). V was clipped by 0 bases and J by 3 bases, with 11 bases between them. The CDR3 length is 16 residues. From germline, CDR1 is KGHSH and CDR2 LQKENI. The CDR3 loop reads CASSPPGQRDTGELFF. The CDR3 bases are TGTGCCAGCTCACCACCGGGGCAGAGGGACACCGGGGAGCTGTTTTTT.

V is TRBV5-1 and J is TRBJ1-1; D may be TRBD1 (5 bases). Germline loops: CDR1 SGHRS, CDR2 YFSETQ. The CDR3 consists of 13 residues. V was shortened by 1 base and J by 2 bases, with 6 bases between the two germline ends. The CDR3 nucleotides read TGCGCCAGCAGCTTGTGGGACAACACTGAAGCTTTCTTT. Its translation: CASSLWDNTEAFF. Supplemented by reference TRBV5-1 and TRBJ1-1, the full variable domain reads KAGVTQTPRYLIKTRGQQVTLSCSPISGHRSVSWYQQTPGQGLQFLFEYFSETQRNKGNFPGRFSGRQFSNSRSEMNVSTLELGDSALYLCASSLWDNTEAFFGQGTRLTVV.

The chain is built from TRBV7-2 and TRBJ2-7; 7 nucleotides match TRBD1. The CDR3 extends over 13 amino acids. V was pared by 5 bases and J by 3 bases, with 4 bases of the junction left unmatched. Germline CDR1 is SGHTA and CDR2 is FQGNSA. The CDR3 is CASSNRDSYEQYF. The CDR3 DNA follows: TGTGCCAGCAGCAACCGGGACAGCTACGAGCAGTACTTC.

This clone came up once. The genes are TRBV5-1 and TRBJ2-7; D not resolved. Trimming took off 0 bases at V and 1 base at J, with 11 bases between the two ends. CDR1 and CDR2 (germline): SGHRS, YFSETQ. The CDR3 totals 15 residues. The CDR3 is CASSLGQTQSYEQYF. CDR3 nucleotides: TGCGCCAGCAGCTTGGGGCAGACCCAGTCCTACGAGCAGTACTTC.

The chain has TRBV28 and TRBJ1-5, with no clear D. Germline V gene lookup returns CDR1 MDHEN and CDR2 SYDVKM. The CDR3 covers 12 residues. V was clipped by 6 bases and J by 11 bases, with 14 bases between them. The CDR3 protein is CASSPVGQTQHF. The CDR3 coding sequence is TGTGCCAGCAGCCCCGTGGGCCAAACCCAGCATTTT. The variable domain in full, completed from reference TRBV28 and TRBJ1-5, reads DVKVTQSSRYLVKRTGEKVFLECVQDMDHENMFWYRQDPGLGLRLIYFSYDVKMKEKGDIPEGYSVSREKKERFSLILESASTNQTSMYLCASSPVGQTQHFGDGTRLSIL.